This T cell receptor (beta chain) was recorded in a study of T cell changes during pregnancy in multiple sclerosis. Generated by immunoSEQ multiplex PCR, the TCRdb table keeps only in-frame clones and is missing some. The top ten clones hold approximately 0.42% of a sample with tens of thousands of clones, about 94% of them seen once. CDR1 LNHNV and CDR2 YYDKDF come from the germline V gene (reference sequence). The V gene lost 6 bases and the J gene lost 5 bases, with 16 bases spanning the gap. The CDR3 consists of 14 residues. The source of this sequence is a female donor with multiple sclerosis, enrolled in a pregnancy study. The chain is built from TRBV15 and TRBJ1-2; a possible D gene is TRBD1 (6 bases). Source: CD4+ T cells from peripheral blood mononuclear cells, taken in the second trimester of pregnancy. In DNA form, the CDR3 reads TGTGCCACCAGATCTACCGGACAGTCATATGGCTACACCTTC. Translated, it gives CATRSTGQSYGYTF. The variable domain in full, completed from reference TRBV15 and TRBJ1-2, reads DAMVIQNPRYQVTQFGKPVTLSCSQTLNHNVMYWYQQKSSQAPKLLFHYYDKDFNNEADTPDNFQSRRPNTSFCFLDIRSPGLGDTAMYLCATRSTGQSYGYTFGSGTRLTVV.